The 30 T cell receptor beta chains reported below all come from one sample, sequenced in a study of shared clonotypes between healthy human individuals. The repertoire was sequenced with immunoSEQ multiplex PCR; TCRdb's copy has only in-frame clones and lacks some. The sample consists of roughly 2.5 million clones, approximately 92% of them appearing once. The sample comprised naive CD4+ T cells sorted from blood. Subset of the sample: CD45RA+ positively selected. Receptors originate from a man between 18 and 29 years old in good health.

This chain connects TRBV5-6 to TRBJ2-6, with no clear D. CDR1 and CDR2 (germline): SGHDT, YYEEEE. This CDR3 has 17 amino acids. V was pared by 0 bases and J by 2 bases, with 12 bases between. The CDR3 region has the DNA TGTGCCAGCAGCTTGGGGGCCGCCTTAGCTGGGGCCAACGTCCTGACTTTC. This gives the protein CASSLGAALAGANVLTF.

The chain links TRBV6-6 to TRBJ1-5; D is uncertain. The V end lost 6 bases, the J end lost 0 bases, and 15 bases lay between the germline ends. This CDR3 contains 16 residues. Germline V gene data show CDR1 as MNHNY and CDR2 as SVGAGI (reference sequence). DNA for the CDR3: TGTGCCAGCAGGCCCTCTTACAGTGATAGCAATCAGCCCCAGCATTTT. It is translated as CASRPSYSDSNQPQHF.

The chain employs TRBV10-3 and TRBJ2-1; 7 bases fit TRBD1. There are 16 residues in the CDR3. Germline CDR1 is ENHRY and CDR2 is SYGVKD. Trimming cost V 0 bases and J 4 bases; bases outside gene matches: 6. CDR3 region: CAISESKGTAYNEQFF. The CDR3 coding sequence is TGTGCCATCAGTGAGTCGAAAGGGACAGCTTACAATGAGCAGTTCTTC.

DNA of the CDR3: TGTGCCAGCAGCTTAGGGCAGACCGCCCAAGAGACCCAGTACTTC. Amino acid sequence: CASSLGQTAQETQYF. The J gene is TRBJ2-5, the V gene TRBV7-9; D is undetermined. The germline V gene encodes CDR1 SEHNR and CDR2 FQNEAQ (reference sequence). The CDR3 totals 15 residues. Trimming removed 1 base at V and 1 base at J, with 10 bases between.

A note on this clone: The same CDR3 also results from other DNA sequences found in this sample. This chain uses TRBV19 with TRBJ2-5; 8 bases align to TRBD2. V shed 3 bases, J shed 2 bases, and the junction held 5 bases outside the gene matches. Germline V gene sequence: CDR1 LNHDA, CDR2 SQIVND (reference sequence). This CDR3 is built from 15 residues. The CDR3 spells CASSIGAGGQETQYF. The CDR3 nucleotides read TGTGCCAGTAGTATTGGGGCGGGAGGACAAGAGACCCAGTACTTC.

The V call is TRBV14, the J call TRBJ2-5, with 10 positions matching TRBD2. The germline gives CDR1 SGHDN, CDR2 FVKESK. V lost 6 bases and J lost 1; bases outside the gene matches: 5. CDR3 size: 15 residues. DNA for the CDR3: TGTGCCAGCAGTCGGACTAGCGGAATCCAAGAGACCCAGTACTTC. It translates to CASSRTSGIQETQYF.

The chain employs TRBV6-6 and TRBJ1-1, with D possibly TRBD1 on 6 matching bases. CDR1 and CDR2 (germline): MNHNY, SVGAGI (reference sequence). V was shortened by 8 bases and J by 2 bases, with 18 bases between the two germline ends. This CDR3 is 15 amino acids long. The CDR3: CASRGRGDRNTEAFF. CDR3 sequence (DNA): TGTGCCAGCCGTGGGAGGGGGGATAGAAACACTGAAGCTTTCTTT.

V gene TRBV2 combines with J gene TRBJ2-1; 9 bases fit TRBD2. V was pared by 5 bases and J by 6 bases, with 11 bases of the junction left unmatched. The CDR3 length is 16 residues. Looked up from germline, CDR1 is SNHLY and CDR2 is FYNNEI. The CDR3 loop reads CASSFEAGGPSNEQFF. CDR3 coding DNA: TGTGCCAGCAGTTTTGAAGCGGGGGGCCCCAGCAATGAGCAGTTCTTC.

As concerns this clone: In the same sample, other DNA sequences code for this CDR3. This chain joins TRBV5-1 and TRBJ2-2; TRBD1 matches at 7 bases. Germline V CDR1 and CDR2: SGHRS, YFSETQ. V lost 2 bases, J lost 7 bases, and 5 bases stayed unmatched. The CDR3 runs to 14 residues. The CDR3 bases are TGCGCCAGCAGCTTCGACAGGGAAGGCGGGGAGCTGTTTTTT. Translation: CASSFDREGGELFF.

DNA for the CDR3: TGTGCCAGCAGGCCCGGGACAGGGGGGTCCAATGAGCAGTTCTTC. Its translation is CASRPGTGGSNEQFF. The V gene is TRBV11-3, the J gene TRBJ2-1; 11 bases fit TRBD1. CDR1 is SGHNT and CDR2 is YENEEA in the germline V gene. CDR3 length equals 15 residues. The trim removed 6 bases at V and 6 bases at J, leaving 7 bases unmatched.

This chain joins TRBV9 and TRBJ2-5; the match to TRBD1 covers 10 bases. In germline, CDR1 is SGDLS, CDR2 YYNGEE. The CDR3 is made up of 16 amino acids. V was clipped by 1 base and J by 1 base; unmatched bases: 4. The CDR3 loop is CASSVRDRGPQETQYF. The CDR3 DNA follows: TGTGCCAGCAGCGTACGGGACAGGGGACCCCAAGAGACCCAGTACTTC. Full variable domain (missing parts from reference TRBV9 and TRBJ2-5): DSGVTQTPKHLITATGQRVTLRCSPRSGDLSVYWYQQSLDQGLQFLIQYYNGEERAKGNILERFSAQQFPDLHSELNLSSLELGDSALYFCASSVRDRGPQETQYFGPGTRLLVL.

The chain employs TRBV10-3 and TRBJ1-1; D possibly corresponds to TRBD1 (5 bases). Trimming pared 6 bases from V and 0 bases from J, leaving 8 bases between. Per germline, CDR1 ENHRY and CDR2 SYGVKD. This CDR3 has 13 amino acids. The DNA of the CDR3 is TGTGCCATCAGGACAGACCTGAACACTGAAGCTTTCTTT. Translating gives CAIRTDLNTEAFF.

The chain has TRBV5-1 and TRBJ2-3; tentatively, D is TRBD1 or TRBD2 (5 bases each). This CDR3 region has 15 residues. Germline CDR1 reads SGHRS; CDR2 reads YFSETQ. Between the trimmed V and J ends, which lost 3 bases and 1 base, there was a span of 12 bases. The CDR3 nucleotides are TGCGCCAGCAGCTGGTTGGGGGAAGGCACAGATACGCAGTATTTT. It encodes CASSWLGEGTDTQYF.

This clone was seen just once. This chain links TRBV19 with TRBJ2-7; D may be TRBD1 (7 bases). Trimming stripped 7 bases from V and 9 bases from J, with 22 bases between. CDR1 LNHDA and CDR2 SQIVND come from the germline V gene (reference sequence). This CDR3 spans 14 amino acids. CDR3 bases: TGTGCCAGTAAAAGTGGGGAACTAGCAGGGGGGCAGTACTTC. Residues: CASKSGELAGGQYF.

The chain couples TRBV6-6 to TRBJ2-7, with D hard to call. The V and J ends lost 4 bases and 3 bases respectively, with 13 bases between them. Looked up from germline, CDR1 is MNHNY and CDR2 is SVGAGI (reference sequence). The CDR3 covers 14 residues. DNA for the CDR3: TGTGCCAGCAGTTCCCCCAGACACCTCTACGAGCAGTACTTC. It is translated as CASSSPRHLYEQYF.

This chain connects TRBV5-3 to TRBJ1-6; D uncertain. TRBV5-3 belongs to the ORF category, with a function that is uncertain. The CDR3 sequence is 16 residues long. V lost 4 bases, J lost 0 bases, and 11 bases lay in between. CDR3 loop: CARSPRSSSYNSPLHF. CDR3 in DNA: TGTGCCAGAAGCCCGCGGTCGAGCTCCTATAATTCACCCCTCCACTTT.

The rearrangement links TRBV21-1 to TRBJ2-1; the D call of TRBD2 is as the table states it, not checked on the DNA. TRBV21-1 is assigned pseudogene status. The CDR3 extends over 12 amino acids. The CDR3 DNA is TGTCCCCGAACGCGGGGATTGAATGAGCAGTTCTTC. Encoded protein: CPRTRGLNEQFF.

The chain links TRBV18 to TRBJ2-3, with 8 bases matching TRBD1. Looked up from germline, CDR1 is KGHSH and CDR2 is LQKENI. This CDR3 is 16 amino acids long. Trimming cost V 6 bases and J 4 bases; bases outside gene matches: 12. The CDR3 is CASSAQTGVIADTQYF. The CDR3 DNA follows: TGTGCCAGCTCCGCCCAGACAGGGGTTATTGCAGATACGCAGTATTTT. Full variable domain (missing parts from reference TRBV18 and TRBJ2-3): NAGVMQNPRHLVRRRGQEARLRCSPMKGHSHVYWYRQLPEEGLKFMVYLQKENIIDESGMPKERFSAEFPKEGPSILRIQQVVRGDSAAYFCASSAQTGVIADTQYFGPGTRLTVL.

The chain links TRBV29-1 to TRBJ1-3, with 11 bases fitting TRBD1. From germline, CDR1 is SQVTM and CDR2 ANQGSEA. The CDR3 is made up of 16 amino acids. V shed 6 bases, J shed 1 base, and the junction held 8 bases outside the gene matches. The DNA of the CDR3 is TGCAGCGTGGCAAGGACAGGGGGCTCGTCTGGAAACACCATATATTTT. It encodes CSVARTGGSSGNTIYF.

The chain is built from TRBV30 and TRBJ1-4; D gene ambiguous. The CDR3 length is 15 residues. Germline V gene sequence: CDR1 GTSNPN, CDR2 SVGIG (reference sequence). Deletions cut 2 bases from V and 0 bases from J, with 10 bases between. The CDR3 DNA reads TGTGCCTGGAGTAAGGAGAGACCAACTAATGAAAAACTGTTTTTT. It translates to CAWSKERPTNEKLFF. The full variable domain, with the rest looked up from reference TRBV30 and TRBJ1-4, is SQTIHQWPATLVQPVGSPLSLECTVEGTSNPNLYWYRQAAGRGLQLLFYSVGIGQISSEVPQNLSASRPQDRQFILSSKKLLLSDSGFYLCAWSKERPTNEKLFFGSGTQLSVL.

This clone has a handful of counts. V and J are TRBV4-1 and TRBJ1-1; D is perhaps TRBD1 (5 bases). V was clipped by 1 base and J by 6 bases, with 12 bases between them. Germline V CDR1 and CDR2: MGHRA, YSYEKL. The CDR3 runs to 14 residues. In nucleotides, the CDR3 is TGCGCCAGCAGCCAAGTCTATCGGACACCTGAAGCTTTCTTT. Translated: CASSQVYRTPEAFF.

CDR3 nucleotides: TGTGCCAGCAAGAGGATTCGGGGATCCTATAATTCACCCCTCCACTTT. Its protein is CASKRIRGSYNSPLHF. The rearrangement links TRBV6-6 to TRBJ1-6; D not certain. The CDR3 has 16 amino acids. V lost 7 bases to trimming and J lost 1 base, with 14 bases between them. Germline V lookup: CDR1 MNHNY, CDR2 SVGAGI (reference sequence).

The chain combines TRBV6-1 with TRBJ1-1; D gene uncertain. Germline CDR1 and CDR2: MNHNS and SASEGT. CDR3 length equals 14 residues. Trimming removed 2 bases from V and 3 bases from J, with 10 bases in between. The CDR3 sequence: CASSELGFYTEAFF. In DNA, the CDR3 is TGTGCCAGCAGTGAACTGGGGTTCTACACTGAAGCTTTCTTT.

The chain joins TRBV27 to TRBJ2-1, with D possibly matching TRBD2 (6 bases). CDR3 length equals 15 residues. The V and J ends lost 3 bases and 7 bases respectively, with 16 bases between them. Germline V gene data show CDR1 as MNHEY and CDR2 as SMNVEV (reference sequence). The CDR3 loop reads CASSLEGRAGNEQFF. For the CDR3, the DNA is TGTGCCAGCAGTTTGGAGGGACGGGCAGGAAATGAGCAGTTCTTC.

In DNA form, the CDR3 reads TGTGCCAGCAGTTACCGGCACTACACCGGGGAGCTGTTTTTT. It is translated as CASSYRHYTGELFF. The V gene is TRBV6-5, the J gene TRBJ2-2; D unresolved. Looked up from germline, CDR1 is MNHEY and CDR2 is SVGAGI. Trimming pared 2 bases from V and 3 bases from J, leaving 7 bases between. The length of the CDR3 is 14 residues.

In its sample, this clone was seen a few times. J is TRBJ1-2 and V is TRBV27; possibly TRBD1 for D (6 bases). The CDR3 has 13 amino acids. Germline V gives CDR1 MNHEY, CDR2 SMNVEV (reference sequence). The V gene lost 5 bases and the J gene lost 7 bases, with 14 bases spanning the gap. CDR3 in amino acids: CASSRSGGSGYTF. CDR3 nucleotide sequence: TGTGCCAGCAGTAGAAGTGGGGGCTCTGGCTACACCTTC.

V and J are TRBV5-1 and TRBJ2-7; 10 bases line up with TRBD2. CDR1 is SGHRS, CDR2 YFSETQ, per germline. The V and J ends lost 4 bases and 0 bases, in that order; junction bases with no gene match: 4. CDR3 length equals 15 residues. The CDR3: CASSMGLAISYEQYF. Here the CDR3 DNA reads TGCGCCAGCAGCATGGGACTAGCGATCTCCTACGAGCAGTACTTC.

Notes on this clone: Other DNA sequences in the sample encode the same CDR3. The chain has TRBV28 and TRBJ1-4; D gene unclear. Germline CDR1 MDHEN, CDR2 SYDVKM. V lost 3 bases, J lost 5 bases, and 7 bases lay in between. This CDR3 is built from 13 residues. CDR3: CASSFARNEKLFF. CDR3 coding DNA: TGTGCCAGCAGTTTTGCCAGGAATGAAAAACTGTTTTTT. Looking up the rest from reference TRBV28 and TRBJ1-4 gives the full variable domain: DVKVTQSSRYLVKRTGEKVFLECVQDMDHENMFWYRQDPGLGLRLIYFSYDVKMKEKGDIPEGYSVSREKKERFSLILESASTNQTSMYLCASSFARNEKLFFGSGTQLSVL.

The CDR3 DNA reads as TGTGCCAGCAGCCCTACGCCACGGACGTCCTATGGCTACACCTTC. This codes for CASSPTPRTSYGYTF. The chain is built from TRBV27 and TRBJ1-2, with D unclear. Germline CDR1 MNHEY, CDR2 SMNVEV (reference sequence). The length of the CDR3 is 15 residues. V was pared by 6 bases and J by 4 bases, with 18 bases between.

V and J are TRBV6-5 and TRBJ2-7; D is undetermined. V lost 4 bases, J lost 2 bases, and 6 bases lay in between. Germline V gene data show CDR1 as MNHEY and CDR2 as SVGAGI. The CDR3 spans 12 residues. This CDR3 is CASSSQTYEQYF. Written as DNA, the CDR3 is TGTGCCAGCAGTTCCCAGACCTACGAGCAGTACTTC.